This passage covers 12 T cell receptor beta chains from one sample sequenced in a study of shared T cell receptors in the human thymus. Assay: immunoSEQ multiplex PCR; the TCRdb copy retains only in-frame clones and omits some. In the table there are hundreds of thousands of clones, more than 70% of which are singletons. The sample also formed part of further work on human thymus T cells.

The sequencing input was thymocytes. The receptors come from a boy in the first two years of life with a congenital heart defect.

The J gene is TRBJ2-5, the V gene TRBV14, with a tentative D call TRBD2 (5 bases). CDR1 is SGHDN, CDR2 FVKESK, per germline. This CDR3 has 17 residues. V shed 2 bases and J shed 1 base, with 17 bases lying between them. CDR3 in DNA: TGTGCCAGCAGCCAAAACGATTTCCGGGGTCCCCAAGAGACCCAGTACTTC. Translation gives CASSQNDFRGPQETQYF.

This chain links TRBV5-1 with TRBJ1-2; tentative D call: TRBD1 (6 bases). The V and J ends lost 4 bases and 2 bases respectively, with 15 bases between them. The germline gives CDR1 SGHRS, CDR2 YFSETQ. The CDR3 covers 15 residues. CDR3 sequence (DNA): TGCGCCAGCAGCGAAGCGGGAGGGGGGAACTATGGCTACACCTTC. Its translation is CASSEAGGGNYGYTF.

Concerning this clone itself: One end of the junction is discordant with germline, which a read error may explain. The rearrangement links TRBV2 to TRBJ2-1; 13 nucleotides match TRBD2. Germline CDR1 reads SNHLY; CDR2 reads FYNNEI. The CDR3 is 12 residues long. Written as DNA, the CDR3 is TGTGCCAGCACTCGACTAGCGGGAGGCTGCGTCTTC. Its translation is CASTRLAGGCVF.

The V gene is TRBV19, the J gene TRBJ1-3, with no clear D. V was pared by 3 bases and J by 2 bases, with 8 bases between. Germline assignment: CDR1 LNHDA and CDR2 SQIVND (reference sequence). The CDR3 covers 14 residues. The CDR3: CASSIASAGNTIYF. CDR3 sequence (DNA): TGTGCCAGTAGTATCGCTAGCGCTGGAAACACCATATATTTT.

The chain couples TRBV10-2 to TRBJ2-7, with 7 bases identical to TRBD1. CDR1 is WSHSY, CDR2 SAAADI, per germline. This CDR3 is built from 13 residues. After removal of 6 bases from V and 2 bases from J, the junction contained 4 bases not matched to a gene. This CDR3 reads CASRGQETYEQYF. The CDR3 DNA sequence: TGCGCCAGCAGAGGACAGGAGACCTACGAGCAGTACTTC.

This chain links TRBV10-3 with TRBJ2-7; D is perhaps TRBD1 (6 bases). Germline V gene sequence: CDR1 ENHRY, CDR2 SYGVKD. Trimming shortened V by 5 bases and J by 2 bases, and 13 bases separated the two germline ends. The CDR3 totals 14 residues. CDR3 region: CAISPPGDTYEQYF. The CDR3 coding sequence is TGTGCCATCAGTCCACCAGGGGACACCTACGAGCAGTACTTC.

The chain is built from TRBV28 and TRBJ2-7, with D perhaps TRBD2 (6 bases). The CDR3 extends over 14 amino acids. Germline values: CDR1 MDHEN, CDR2 SYDVKM. The ends were cut back, 3 bases at V and 0 bases at J, with 9 bases in the middle. The CDR3 region has the DNA TGTGCCAGCAGTTTGCGGGGAGGCTCCTACGAGCAGTACTTC. Translation gives CASSLRGGSYEQYF.

About this clone itself: Relative to the germline gene, one junction end is altered; a read error may explain this. The chain carries TRBV4-3 and TRBJ2-3, with 8 bases fitting TRBD1. CDR3 size: 14 residues. The germline V gene has CDR1 LGHNA and CDR2 YSLEER. The CDR3 sequence: CASSQDLWTGNVGF. DNA for the CDR3: TGCGCCAGCAGCCAAGATCTATGGACAGGGAACGTGGGTTTT.

The gene calls are TRBV4-3 and TRBJ1-2; 10 bases are shared with TRBD1. The CDR3 extends over 15 amino acids. The germline gives CDR1 LGHNA, CDR2 YSLEER. Trimming removed 0 bases from V and 5 bases from J; junction bases left unmatched: 3. CDR3 residues: CASSQDRDRGYGYTF. The CDR3 DNA reads TGCGCCAGCAGCCAAGACCGGGACAGGGGATATGGCTACACCTTC.

The DNA for the CDR3 is TGTGCCAGCAGTTTTCTGTTCAGGGGGCTTGAAAAACTGTTTTTT. It yields the protein CASSFLFRGLEKLFF. V usage is TRBV28 and J usage is TRBJ1-4, with 8 bases lining up with TRBD1. The germline V gene has CDR1 MDHEN and CDR2 SYDVKM. The junction had 7 bases not matched to a gene; V was cut back by 3 bases and J by 7 bases. The CDR3 is 15 amino acids.

The V and J genes are TRBV28 and TRBJ2-7, with unresolved D. Germline V gives CDR1 MDHEN, CDR2 SYDVKM. The V end was cut by 3 bases, the J end by 0 bases, with 15 bases between. This CDR3 region has 16 residues. The CDR3, as DNA: TGTGCCAGCAGTTTTTTCCCCGGTGAATCCTCCTACGAGCAGTACTTC. Its protein product is CASSFFPGESSYEQYF.

This clone was recorded once. This chain joins TRBV5-1 and TRBJ2-2; possible D gene TRBD2, 6 bases. The CDR3 consists of 17 residues. Trimming cost V 3 bases and J 0 bases, with 15 bases left between them. Germline values: CDR1 SGHRS, CDR2 YFSETQ. The CDR3 nucleotides read TGCGCCAGCAGCTGGGAAAAGAGCGGGTCGAACACCGGGGAGCTGTTTTTT. Its protein product is CASSWEKSGSNTGELFF.